This T cell receptor (beta chain) appears in the sequencing data of a study of shared clonotypes between healthy human individuals. This clone has just a few counts. Germline V CDR1 and CDR2: SGHAT, FQNNGV. V shed 7 bases and J shed 7 bases, with 13 bases lying between them. There are 13 residues in the CDR3. Generated by immunoSEQ multiplex PCR, the TCRdb table keeps only in-frame clones and is missing some. The repertoire holds about 450,000 clones, with roughly three quarters as singletons. The chain carries TRBV11-2 and TRBJ2-2; D gene unclear. This receptor was identified in a woman aged 40 to 50 in good health. Some clones in this sample may be carry-over from other donors' samples. Sequencing was done on a sample of PBMCs. Here the CDR3 DNA reads TGTGCCAGCACCGCAACAAGGGACGGGGAGCTGTTTTTT. Translated: CASTATRDGELFF.